These 17 T cell receptor beta chains came from one sample sequenced in a study of cytomegalovirus exposure and HLA in healthy donors. Use of 60 Vbeta and 13 Jbeta primers characterized the PCR. Measured with immunoSEQ multiplex PCR; TCRdb has only the in-frame clones, and not every one. The sample lists about 160,000 clones, 78% seen once, with 2.5% to 3.5% in the top ten. The specimen was PBMCs. These receptors were obtained from a middle-aged woman in good health and CMV-seronegative.

The chain recombines TRBV6-1 with TRBJ2-1; the match to TRBD1 covers 7 bases. The CDR3 contains 15 residues. J gave up 0 bases and V 6 bases, and 5 bases lay outside the gene matches. Germline values: CDR1 MNHNS, CDR2 SASEGT. This CDR3 is CASRKRDSSYNEQFF. The CDR3 DNA reads as TGTGCCAGCAGGAAGAGGGACAGCTCCTACAATGAGCAGTTCTTC.

The chain joins TRBV9 to TRBJ2-2; D possibly corresponds to TRBD2 (6 bases). Trimming removed 0 bases at V and 6 bases at J, with 15 bases between. CDR1 and CDR2 from the germline V gene are SGDLS and YYNGEE. This CDR3 region has 16 residues. The CDR3 spells CASSVGHPGGAGELFF. CDR3 sequence (DNA): TGTGCCAGCAGCGTAGGACACCCCGGGGGAGCCGGGGAGCTGTTTTTT.

The chain combines TRBV5-1 with TRBJ2-3; D uncertain. V lost 4 bases to trimming and J lost 8 bases, with 17 bases between them. Germline lookup yields CDR1 SGHRS and CDR2 YFSETQ. The CDR3 has 14 amino acids. Here the CDR3 reads CASSPSIAAATQYF. CDR3 in DNA: TGCGCCAGCAGCCCGTCGATTGCCGCGGCTACGCAGTATTTT. The full variable domain, in which reference TRBV5-1 and TRBJ2-3 provide the parts outside the CDR3, is KAGVTQTPRYLIKTRGQQVTLSCSPISGHRSVSWYQQTPGQGLQFLFEYFSETQRNKGNFPGRFSGRQFSNSRSEMNVSTLELGDSALYLCASSPSIAAATQYFGPGTRLTVL.

The chain uses TRBV2 and TRBJ1-1; possible D gene TRBD1, 5 bases. Per the germline V gene, CDR1 is SNHLY and CDR2 is FYNNEI. The CDR3 totals 15 residues. V lost 6 bases and J lost 0, with 14 bases in between. The chain's CDR3 is CASSGRTGLNTEAFF. The CDR3 nucleotides are TGTGCCAGCAGCGGACGTACAGGCCTGAACACTGAAGCTTTCTTT.

This chain uses TRBV6-5 with TRBJ2-1, with TRBD2 matching 8 bases. From germline, CDR1 is MNHEY and CDR2 SVGAGI. CDR3 size: 16 residues. V was clipped by 0 bases and J by 7 bases; unmatched bases: 8. CDR3 sequence (DNA): TGTGCCAGCAGTTACTCCCGGGGGGGCGTCATAAATGAGCAGTTCTTC. Amino acids: CASSYSRGGVINEQFF.

This chain links TRBV28 with TRBJ1-2, with 9 nucleotides matching TRBD1. Germline assignment: CDR1 MDHEN and CDR2 SYDVKM. V lost 4 bases, J lost 4 bases, and 13 bases stayed unmatched. This CDR3 has 17 amino acids. CDR3 residues: CASSSQTTGGVLYGYTF. The CDR3 region has the DNA TGTGCCAGCAGTTCCCAAACTACAGGGGGCGTCCTCTATGGCTACACCTTC.

The chain employs TRBV6-1 and TRBJ1-6, with D unclear. Trimming stripped 7 bases from V and 0 bases from J, with 10 bases between. The CDR3 has 15 amino acids. From germline, CDR1 is MNHNS and CDR2 SASEGT. CDR3 residues: CASTYTGSYNSPLHF. The CDR3 DNA reads TGTGCCAGCACCTATACCGGCTCCTATAATTCACCCCTCCACTTT.

This clone was picked up a small number of times. The rearrangement uses TRBV7-3 and TRBJ2-1; D unclear. This CDR3 contains 16 residues. Trimming removed 0 bases at V and 5 bases at J, with 14 bases between. Germline V lookup: CDR1 SGHTA, CDR2 FQGTGA. The CDR3 DNA reads TGTGCCAGCAGCTTAACGTTGTTAGGCGGAGACAATGAGCAGTTCTTC. Amino acid sequence: CASSLTLLGGDNEQFF.

The V call is TRBV5-6, the J call TRBJ2-5; the D gene is possibly TRBD1 (5 bases). This CDR3 comprises 13 residues. Trimming removed 2 bases from V and 2 bases from J, with 7 bases in between. Germline V gene sequence: CDR1 SGHDT, CDR2 YYEEEE. The CDR3 region is CASSFDRQETQYF. In DNA form, the CDR3 reads TGTGCCAGCAGCTTTGACAGACAAGAGACCCAGTACTTC.

The chain couples TRBV6-5 to TRBJ1-2; 9 positions match TRBD1. The CDR3 has 15 amino acids. Germline CDR1 is MNHEY and CDR2 is SVGAGI. Losses at the gene ends were 5 bases for V and 2 bases for J; bases not matched to a gene: 6. The chain's CDR3 is CASSPLDRGNYGYTF. The CDR3 DNA reads as TGTGCCAGCAGTCCCCTGGACAGGGGAAACTATGGCTACACCTTC.

This chain connects TRBV5-1 to TRBJ1-5, with no clear D. The CDR3 runs 15 residues. Between the trimmed V and J ends, which lost 4 bases and 1 base, there was a span of 12 bases. Germline V gene lookup returns CDR1 SGHRS and CDR2 YFSETQ. CDR3 region: CASSPSGESNQPQHF. For the CDR3, the DNA is TGCGCCAGCAGCCCTAGCGGGGAGAGCAATCAGCCCCAGCATTTT.

The chain joins TRBV28 to TRBJ1-2; tentatively, D is TRBD1 (6 bases). The germline CDR1 and CDR2 sequences are MDHEN and SYDVKM. The CDR3 spans 14 residues. V was trimmed by 8 bases and J by 1 base, leaving 14 bases between them. The CDR3 DNA follows: TGTGCCAGCCATCACGGGACAAATAACTATGGCTACACCTTC. Protein: CASHHGTNNYGYTF.

This clone came up a few times. Written as DNA, the CDR3 is TGCGCCAGCAGCTTGGGACCGGGACAGGGGATCGGGGGCTACACCTTC. The encoded protein is CASSLGPGQGIGGYTF. V usage is TRBV5-1 and J usage is TRBJ1-2, with 10 bases lining up with TRBD1. Germline values: CDR1 SGHRS, CDR2 YFSETQ. This CDR3 spans 16 amino acids. J was trimmed by 8 bases and V by 0 bases; bases with no gene match: 10.

The CDR3 nucleotides are TGTGCCAGCAGTGGACTAGCGGGGGTTCGTGAGACCCAGTACTTC. This codes for CASSGLAGVRETQYF. The V call is TRBV6-5, the J call TRBJ2-5; 13 bases align to TRBD2. J gave up 5 bases and V 5 bases, and 5 bases lay outside the gene matches. Germline lookup yields CDR1 MNHEY and CDR2 SVGAGI. The CDR3 runs 15 residues.

The genes are TRBV19 and TRBJ2-3; 7 positions match TRBD2. CDR1 is LNHDA, CDR2 SQIVND, per germline (reference sequence). The CDR3 loop spans 14 amino acids. The V gene end was trimmed by 9 bases and the J gene end by 2 bases; junction bases not matched to a gene: 8. CDR3 in amino acids: CASRSGVHTDTQYF. The CDR3 DNA reads TGTGCCAGCCGAAGCGGGGTTCACACAGATACGCAGTATTTT.

This clone was observed a handful of times. The chain links TRBV12-5 to TRBJ2-7; TRBD2 matches at 8 bases. Germline V CDR1 and CDR2: LGHNT, FRNRAP. The CDR3 spans 15 residues. With V trimmed by 7 bases and J by 0 bases, 8 bases remained unmatched. The DNA of the CDR3 is TGTGCTAGTGCTACGGGGGGGTCCAGCTCCTACGAGCAGTACTTC. The encoded protein is CASATGGSSSYEQYF.

CDR3 sequence: CASSSDREFTEAFF. In nucleotides, the CDR3 is TGTGCCAGCAGTTCCGACAGGGAGTTCACTGAAGCTTTCTTT. The gene calls are TRBV28 and TRBJ1-1, with 7 nucleotides matching TRBD1. The CDR3 runs 14 residues. V shed 4 bases, J shed 4 bases, and the junction held 6 bases outside the gene matches. CDR1 and CDR2 from the germline V gene are MDHEN and SYDVKM. The full variable domain, completed using reference TRBV28 and TRBJ1-1, is DVKVTQSSRYLVKRTGEKVFLECVQDMDHENMFWYRQDPGLGLRLIYFSYDVKMKEKGDIPEGYSVSREKKERFSLILESASTNQTSMYLCASSSDREFTEAFFGQGTRLTVV.